This T cell receptor beta chain derives from a study of early T cells in non-severe SARS-CoV-2 infection (dated by TCRdb to about 2021). Broadly, across the study: TCR sequencing used bulk RNA from unsorted whole blood, so alpha and beta chains could not be paired. Overall study outcomes, separate from this receptor: VDJdb matching was skewed toward anti-spike CD8 responses, so virus-specific expansions were likely underestimated and private and CD4 specificities were missed.

The library was built by means of 5' RACE. Data came from a NextSeq 500. To correct for sequencing error and PCR bias, the TCR library protocol tagged individual cDNA molecules with unique molecular identifiers. TCR alpha and beta chains were both sequenced, and the abundances of alpha and beta sequences in each sample were closely correlated with each other. As for the authors' bioinformatics: Decombinator V4 was used to annotate TCR sequences for V gene, J gene and CDR3. TCRs were defined as expanded if a significant change between any two time points was detected under a Poisson model with p below 0.0001. TCR abundances were normalised to the total number of TCRs sequenced per sample and expressed as counts per million. TRAV1-2 paired with TRAJ12, TRAJ20 or TRAJ33 defined MAIT TCRs, while TRAV10 paired with TRAJ18 defined iNKT TCRs. VDJdb, accessed 1 November 2021, was searched for CMV, EBV and SARS-CoV-2 annotated TCRs, excluding TCRs annotated for multiple antigens. TCRdb reanalyzed the raw reads on its own, using fastp at Q25 for trimming and MiXCR for clone calling, and kept in-frame beta chains. CDR3 protein duplicates are merged, each entry listing the most common genes and DNA. These V and J calls originate from TCRdb's pipeline instead of the authors' own analysis. The sample records some 40,000 distinct CDR3 sequences, approximately 5.9% of which are singletons. Over 6% of the sample is in the top ten clones.

The CDR3 goes from the cysteine to the phenylalanine over 16 residues. This entry keeps only the CDR3 DNA: 48 bases, framed from base 1. V drops 0 bases and J drops 6 bases, leaving 15 bases in between. Reading the germline V gene gives CDR1 SGHRS and CDR2 YFSETQ. A case-control design nested within a healthcare worker cohort in London, UK, was used, with weekly nasopharyngeal swab PCR tests and blood sampling performed. Healthcare workers were enrolled in the week of the UK lockdown, from 23 to 31 March 2020, and were followed every week for up to roughly 15 weeks. This clonotype was observed a handful of times. Its antigen is still unknown. No base qualities exist here, and no much larger clone lies one base off it.

The chain joins TRBV5-1 to TRBJ2-2; the D gene cannot be named for sure. This sequence originates from an adult who was a healthcare worker with PCR-confirmed SARS-CoV-2 infection or an uninfected control (not recorded which). Here the sequenced sample was whole blood, taken at baseline. The nucleotide sequence is given as TGCGCCAGCAGCTTGGTGACGGTCCTCCCTCCCGGGGAGCTGTTTTTT. This gives the protein CASSLVTVLPPGELFF. Here the CDR3 is joined to the reference TRBV5-1 and TRBJ2-2 genes, and the full variable domain is: KAGVTQTPRYLIKTRGQQVTLSCSPISGHRSVSWYQQTPGQGLQFLFEYFSETQRNKGNFPGRFSGRQFSNSRSEMNVSTLELGDSALYLCASSLVTVLPPGELFFGEGSRLTVL.